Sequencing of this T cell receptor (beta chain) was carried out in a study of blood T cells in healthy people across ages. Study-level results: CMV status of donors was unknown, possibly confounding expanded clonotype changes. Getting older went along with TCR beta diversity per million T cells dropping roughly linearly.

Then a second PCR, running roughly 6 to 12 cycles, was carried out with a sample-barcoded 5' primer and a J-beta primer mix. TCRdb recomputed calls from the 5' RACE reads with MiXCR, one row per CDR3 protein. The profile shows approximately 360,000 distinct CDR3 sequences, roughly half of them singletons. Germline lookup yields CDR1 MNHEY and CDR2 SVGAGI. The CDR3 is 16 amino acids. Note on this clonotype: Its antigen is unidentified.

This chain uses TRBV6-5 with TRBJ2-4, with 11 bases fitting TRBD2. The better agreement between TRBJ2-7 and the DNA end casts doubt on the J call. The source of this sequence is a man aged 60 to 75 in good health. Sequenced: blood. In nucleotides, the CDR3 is TGTGCCAGCAGTCGGGGGCTAGCGGGGGGCCCATACGAGCAGTACTTC. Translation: CASSRGLAGGPYEQYF.